This TCR beta chain was sequenced during a study of blood T cell repertoires in COVID-19. As for the study in general: The United States, Italy and Spain supplied acute and convalescent COVID-19 samples. PBMCs, B-cell-depleted T cells, or T cells were the source of the cDNA or gDNA that made up the material.

Original analysis: Amplification from reference gene primers served as the basis for estimated nucleated cell counts. The table came from immunoSEQ multiplex PCR; TCRdb's copy has only in-frame clones and leaves some out. The DNA was the basis for D and trimming; V, J and clone size are from that table. The repertoire consists of 250,000 to 350,000 clones, with roughly 90% occurring once and the leading ten covering roughly 2%. The CDR3 runs to 15 residues. CDR1 is SGHTA and CDR2 is FQGNSA in the germline V gene. The V gene lost 2 bases and the J gene lost 5 bases, with 14 bases spanning the gap. J is TRBJ2-3 and V is TRBV7-2, with TRBD1 as a possible D gene (6 bases). This sequence originates from a young man with active or convalescent COVID-19. Sequencing was done on a sample of peripheral blood. The chain's CDR3 is CASSLIGQWGDTQYF. In DNA, the CDR3 is TGTGCCAGCAGCTTAATAGGACAGTGGGGAGATACGCAGTATTTT.